This entry features one T cell receptor beta chain sequence. This sample was included in a study of blood T cell repertoires in COVID-19. On the study more broadly: Acute and convalescent COVID-19 specimens originated in the United States, Italy and Spain. Nucleic acid was either cDNA or gDNA, and it came from T cells, B-cell-depleted T cells, or PBMCs.

Participant-given clinical history determined each cohort assignment. J was trimmed by 2 bases and V by 5 bases; bases with no gene match: 14. Germline V gene lookup returns CDR1 LNHDA and CDR2 SQIVND (reference sequence). This CDR3 region has 18 residues. Profiling relied on immunoSEQ multiplex PCR, and the TCRdb table lists in-frame clones only, not all of them. The sample shows about 160,000 clones, 80% of them seen only once. The clonotype originates from a woman aged 55-69 years who had recovered from COVID-19. The chain links TRBV19 to TRBJ1-1, with 10 nucleotides matching TRBD1. Input material: PBMCs or T cells enriched from blood (not recorded which). The CDR3 region is CASSLIRDRGIPNTEAFF. CDR3 coding DNA: TGTGCCAGTAGTCTAATTCGGGACAGGGGAATCCCCAACACTGAAGCTTTCTTT.